This T cell receptor (beta chain) was documented in a study of blood T cell repertoires in COVID-19. Study-wide context: The origin of the acute and convalescent COVID-19 samples was the United States, Italy and Spain. Sources were T cells, B-cell-depleted T cells, or PBMCs; the material itself was cDNA or gDNA.

This CDR3 spans 15 amino acids. V trimming: 2 bases; J trimming: 1 base; junction bases outside the gene matches: 4. Germline assignment: CDR1 SGHRS and CDR2 YFSETQ. Authors' analysis steps: By means of reference gene primer amplification, nucleated cell counts were estimated. TCRdb's table, derived via immunoSEQ multiplex PCR, lists solely in-frame clones and lacks some. D and trimming were read from the DNA, whereas the V and J calls and clone size are those reported in that table. The sample carries over 65,000 clones, under 90% recorded once. Sequenced sample: peripheral blood. The receptor comes from a man older than 75 with acute or convalescent COVID-19. This chain joins TRBV5-1 and TRBJ1-1, with 8 positions matching TRBD1. The CDR3 nucleotides read TGCGCCAGCAGCTTACCCGGGACAGGGAACACTGAAGCTTTCTTT. It is translated as CASSLPGTGNTEAFF.